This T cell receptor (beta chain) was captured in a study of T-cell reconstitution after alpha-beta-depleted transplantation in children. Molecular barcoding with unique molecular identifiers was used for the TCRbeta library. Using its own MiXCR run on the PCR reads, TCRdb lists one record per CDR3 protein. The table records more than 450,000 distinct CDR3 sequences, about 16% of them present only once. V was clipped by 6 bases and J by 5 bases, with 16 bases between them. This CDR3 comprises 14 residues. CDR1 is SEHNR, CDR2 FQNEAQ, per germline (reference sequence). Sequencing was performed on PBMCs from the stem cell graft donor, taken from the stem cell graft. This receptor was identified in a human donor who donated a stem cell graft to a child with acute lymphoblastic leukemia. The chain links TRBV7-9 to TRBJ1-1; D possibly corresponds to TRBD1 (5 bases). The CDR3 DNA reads TGTGCCAGCAGGTCCTCCGGGGGGGAGACTGAAGCTTTCTTT. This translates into CASRSSGGETEAFF.